Given below is one T cell receptor (beta chain) in context. Its target is not known. Within the sample, other DNA sequences also encode this same CDR3. The V end was cut by 4 bases, the J end by 0 bases, with 13 bases between. This CDR3 comprises 15 residues. Germline CDR1 and CDR2: SGHRS and YFSETQ. The data are from a study of shared clonotypes between healthy human individuals. Study-level points and caveats: Estimated richness values were generally larger in naive subsets than in memory subsets. Non-shared clonotypes had lower generation probabilities than clonotypes shared by all four sorted-subset donors.

Sequencing was performed with immunoSEQ multiplex PCR; in TCRdb, only in-frame clones are kept and a portion is missing. The sample lists roughly 640,000 clones; about 97% were seen once. This chain joins TRBV5-1 and TRBJ1-1; D is unclear. The sequence was obtained from a woman aged 25-40 years in good health. What was sequenced was naive CD4+ T cells sorted from blood. Subset: CD45RA+ positively selected. The CDR3 DNA is TGCGCCAGCAGCCTCGGACGGACCATGAACACTGAAGCTTTCTTT. Its protein product is CASSLGRTMNTEAFF.